This T cell receptor (beta chain) was documented in a study of vaccination and CD4 T cells after COVID-19. Across the study: Drawing of post-COVID samples took place a median 101 days after diagnosis (range 35 to 161). The interval from dose two to post-vaccine sampling had a median of approximately 70 days, and it ranged from 14 to 241.

One entry per CDR3 protein results from TCRdb running MiXCR on the PCR reads. The repertoire holds 15,000 to 25,000 distinct CDR3 sequences, with around three fifths as singletons. CDR1 and CDR2 (germline): MNHEY, SVGEGT. Trimming shortened V by 4 bases and J by 3 bases, and 10 bases separated the two germline ends. The CDR3 is 13 residues long. The sample here was CD4+ T cells from blood, taken after SARS-CoV-2 vaccination. The chain joins TRBV6-2 or TRBV6-3 to TRBJ2-7; D gene unclear. This TCR derives from a human donor who had recovered from COVID-19. The CDR3 nucleotides are TGTGCCAGCAGTTCCCTGACTCGCTACGAGCAGTACTTC. It codes for CASSSLTRYEQYF.